A single sample gave rise to the 11 T cell receptor beta chains below, sequenced in a study of cytotoxic CD8 clonotypes in ibrutinib-treated CLL. Generated by immunoSEQ multiplex PCR, the TCRdb table keeps only in-frame clones and is missing some. Seen here are some 300,000 clones, around four fifths observed once, and the top ten hold about 6.3%. Sequencing used PBMCs, obtained before ibrutinib treatment. The receptors derive from a human donor with chronic lymphocytic leukemia.

V usage is TRBV7-8 and J usage is TRBJ1-1, with a weak D call TRBD1 (6 bases). The CDR3 is made up of 13 amino acids. Germline CDR1 SGHVS, CDR2 FQNEAQ. V was clipped by 4 bases and J by 3 bases, with 9 bases between them. CDR3 sequence reads: CASSSHRDTEAFF. The CDR3 coding sequence is TGTGCCAGCAGCTCGCACAGGGACACTGAAGCTTTCTTT.

The chain has TRBV6-4 and TRBJ2-1; 10 bases line up with TRBD2. Germline trimming cut 4 bases from V and 2 bases from J; bases unmatched to any gene: 2. Germline CDR1 and CDR2: MRHNA and SNTAGT. The CDR3 spans 15 residues. CDR3 coding DNA: TGTGCCAGCAGTGCACTAGCGGGAACCTACAATGAGCAGTTCTTC. Protein: CASSALAGTYNEQFF.

The chain recombines TRBV27 with TRBJ1-5; 7 bases line up with TRBD1. The trim removed 5 bases at V and 1 base at J, leaving 11 bases unmatched. This CDR3 is built from 17 residues. Germline V gene sequence: CDR1 MNHEY, CDR2 SMNVEV (reference sequence). The CDR3 sequence: CASSRTFDRVSNQPQHF. Here the CDR3 DNA reads TGTGCCAGCAGTCGCACATTCGACAGGGTGAGCAATCAGCCCCAGCATTTT.

This chain joins TRBV5-6 and TRBJ2-1; a weak D match, TRBD1 (6 bases). Germline V gene sequence: CDR1 SGHDT, CDR2 YYEEEE. This CDR3 comprises 16 residues. Trimming took 1 base from V and 4 from J, leaving 15 bases between them. The DNA for the CDR3 is TGTGCCAGCAGCTTGTACTTCCAGGGGCGGTACAATGAGCAGTTCTTC. It translates to CASSLYFQGRYNEQFF.

The chain uses TRBV4-1 and TRBJ2-2, with D possibly being TRBD1 (6 bases). Per germline, CDR1 MGHRA and CDR2 YSYEKL. The CDR3 length is 15 residues. Trimming took 4 bases from V and 7 from J, leaving 16 bases between them. This CDR3 reads CASSPYGQLVGELFF. The CDR3 DNA sequence: TGCGCCAGCAGCCCCTATGGACAGTTAGTCGGGGAGCTGTTTTTT.

This chain connects TRBV9 to TRBJ2-7; 9 bases agree with TRBD1. In germline, CDR1 is SGDLS, CDR2 YYNGEE. V trimming: 3 bases; J trimming: 3 bases; junction bases outside the gene matches: 10. This CDR3 spans 16 amino acids. The CDR3 protein is CASSGGPGQGYYEQYF. The CDR3 DNA reads TGTGCCAGCAGCGGAGGACCGGGACAGGGTTACTACGAGCAGTACTTC.

This clone has only one observation. The chain combines TRBV30 with TRBJ2-7; 9 nucleotides line up with TRBD2. Germline CDR1 reads GTSNPN; CDR2 reads SVGIG (reference sequence). The CDR3 runs to 18 residues. V gave up 1 base and J gave up 0 bases; unmatched junction bases: 13. The CDR3 spells CAWSGNRLAGASSYEQYF. CDR3 sequence (DNA): TGTGCCTGGAGTGGAAACCGGTTAGCGGGGGCCAGCTCCTACGAGCAGTACTTC.

The chain recombines TRBV5-6 with TRBJ2-7; D might be TRBD2 (6 bases). This CDR3 is built from 14 residues. V lost 0 bases, J lost 3 bases, and 10 bases lay in between. Per the germline V gene, CDR1 is SGHDT and CDR2 is YYEEEE. The DNA of the CDR3 is TGTGCCAGCAGCTTGGTTAGCGGTAACTACGAGCAGTACTTC. Protein sequence: CASSLVSGNYEQYF.

The chain uses TRBV29-1 and TRBJ1-3; D remains ambiguous. Germline CDR1 and CDR2: SQVTM and ANQGSEA. The CDR3 totals 12 residues. Deletions cut 7 bases from V and 0 bases from J, with 7 bases between. The DNA of the CDR3 is TGCAGCGCCGGAACCTCTGGAAACACCATATATTTT. Translated: CSAGTSGNTIYF.

This chain joins TRBV29-1 and TRBJ2-7, with 8 bases matching TRBD1. The CDR3 totals 14 residues. V lost 2 bases and J lost 0; bases outside the gene matches: 3. CDR1 and CDR2 (germline): SQVTM, ANQGSEA. CDR3 region: CSVELTGDSYEQYF. CDR3 in DNA: TGCAGCGTTGAACTGACAGGGGACTCCTACGAGCAGTACTTC.

This chain connects TRBV9 to TRBJ2-3, with no clear D. CDR3 length: 15 residues. V lost 0 bases to trimming and J lost 1 base, with 9 bases between them. CDR1 is SGDLS, CDR2 YYNGEE, per germline. The DNA for the CDR3 is TGTGCCAGCAGCGTAGTTAGGGCGGGCACAGATACGCAGTATTTT. Its translation: CASSVVRAGTDTQYF.